The T cell receptor beta chain under discussion was sequenced for a study of cytomegalovirus exposure and HLA in healthy donors. PCR amplification relied on 60 Vbeta primers (plus 13 Jbeta primers). The data were produced by immunoSEQ multiplex PCR, yet TCRdb's version contains in-frame clones alone and is incomplete. The repertoire has more than 150,000 clones, around 85% of them found once; the top ten carry approximately 9.4%. The germline V gene has CDR1 SGHRS and CDR2 YFSETQ. The CDR3 totals 15 residues. V shed 2 bases, J shed 3 bases, and the junction held 4 bases outside the gene matches. This clone was picked up one time.

The sequenced sample consisted of PBMCs. The sequence came from a man between 18 and 29 years old in good health and CMV-seropositive. V usage is TRBV5-1 and J usage is TRBJ2-5, with 10 bases fitting TRBD1. Here the CDR3 reads CASSLRQGAEETQYF. In DNA, the CDR3 is TGCGCCAGCAGCTTACGACAGGGGGCAGAAGAGACCCAGTACTTC.